This TCR beta chain was found in a study of T cells in Graves' hyperthyroidism and ophthalmopathy. RNA transcripts provided the source from which TCR beta CDR3 regions were amplified. TCR CDR3 underwent first-round RT-PCR with the HTBI primer set. TCRdb re-derived calls from the multiplex PCR reads in MiXCR, one entry per CDR3 protein. The sample records 480,000 or so distinct CDR3 sequences, roughly 45% being singletons. Study observations and caveats: Most thyroid clonotypes that were expanded above 0.001 also turned up in blood. It was a median roughly 6.5 months before onset that the model predicted ophthalmopathy.

Diagnostic decisions used clinical symptoms, serum thyroxine and TRAb, thyroid ultrasound and orbital computed tomography. On this clonotype: The antigen is undetermined.

The CDR3 covers 13 residues. Germline V gene sequence: CDR1 SNHLY, CDR2 FYNNEI. Trimming pared 7 bases from V and 4 bases from J, leaving 13 bases between. Specimen: peripheral blood or thyroid tissue (not recorded which). The clonotype originates from an adult woman with Graves' disease, either hyperthyroidism or ophthalmopathy (not recorded which). V and J are TRBV2 and TRBJ1-1, with TRBD1 as a possible D gene (5 bases). In DNA, the CDR3 is TGTGCCAGCAACCGTGGGGGTAGCACTGAAGCTTTCTTT. Amino acids: CASNRGGSTEAFF.